These 20 T cell receptor beta chains originate from one sample sequenced in a study of T cell repertoires in cytomegalovirus infection. Antigens of these TCRs are unknown. TCRdb re-called the reads with MiXCR, one entry per CDR3 protein. The repertoire holds some 500,000 distinct CDR3 sequences, with approximately 40% as singletons. Material: cultured PBMCs, obtained from culture after CMV antigen stimulation. The receptors were gathered from a human donor in good health (CMV status not recorded). Some clones in this sample may be carry-over from other donors' samples.

V and J are TRBV5-4 and TRBJ2-3; D call uncertain. CDR3 length equals 17 residues. The V gene lost 4 bases and the J gene lost 1 base, with 19 bases spanning the gap. Germline V gene lookup returns CDR1 SGHNT and CDR2 YYREEE (reference sequence). The CDR3 DNA follows: TGTGCCAGCAGCCAGGCCTTATCAAAGTATGGCACAGATACGCAGTATTTT. As protein: CASSQALSKYGTDTQYF.

The chain combines TRBV6-6 with TRBJ2-5; the match to TRBD1 covers 8 bases. Germline trimming cut 4 bases from V and 5 bases from J; bases unmatched to any gene: 12. CDR3 size: 16 residues. Germline V gene data show CDR1 as MNHNY and CDR2 as SVGAGI (reference sequence). The DNA for the CDR3 is TGTGCCAGCAGTTCTCACGGACAGGGCTATAGGGAGACCCAGTACTTC. Translating gives CASSSHGQGYRETQYF.

V gene TRBV4-3 combines with J gene TRBJ2-1; 10 bases map to TRBD2. The CDR3 has 17 residues. The J segment lost 2 bases and the V segment lost 2 bases, leaving 6 bases of the junction unmatched. Looked up from germline, CDR1 is LGHNA and CDR2 is YSLEER. This chain's CDR3 is CASSQTIAGGTYNEQFF. In nucleotides, the CDR3 is TGCGCCAGCAGCCAAACAATAGCGGGAGGTACCTACAATGAGCAGTTCTTC.

The chain couples TRBV10-2 to TRBJ1-1, with a weak D call TRBD1 (5 bases). This CDR3 region has 12 residues. V shed 9 bases and J shed 3 bases, with 11 bases lying between them. Per the germline V gene, CDR1 is WSHSY and CDR2 is SAAADI. The CDR3 region has the DNA TGCGCCAGTCAGGGAATGTACACTGAAGCTTTCTTT. The encoded protein is CASQGMYTEAFF.

This chain connects TRBV5-4 to TRBJ1-1; D is ambiguous. The CDR3 contains 15 residues. CDR1 and CDR2 from the germline V gene are SGHNT and YYREEE (reference sequence). V dropped 3 bases and J dropped 11 bases, with 23 bases sitting between them. The CDR3 is CASSSGSESGIVAFF. CDR3 nucleotides: TGTGCCAGCAGCTCCGGATCGGAGTCGGGAATTGTTGCTTTCTTT.

The chain combines TRBV6-6 with TRBJ1-5; perhaps TRBD1 as D (5 bases). V lost 7 bases and J lost 2, with 12 bases in between. Per germline, CDR1 MNHNY and CDR2 SVGAGI (reference sequence). The CDR3 consists of 14 residues. The CDR3 here is CASMRGEGNQPQHF. CDR3 sequence (DNA): TGTGCCAGCATGAGGGGCGAGGGCAATCAGCCCCAGCATTTT.

This rearrangement joins TRBV6-5 to TRBJ2-1; 8 bases fit TRBD1. The CDR3 covers 16 residues. Germline lookup yields CDR1 MNHEY and CDR2 SVGAGI. V trimming: 5 bases; J trimming: 3 bases; junction bases outside the gene matches: 9. The DNA for the CDR3 is TGTGCCAGCAGTCGGAGGAACAGGGGGTTCTACAATGAGCAGTTCTTC. It is translated as CASSRRNRGFYNEQFF.

This clonotype was seen a few times. V usage is TRBV7-2 and J usage is TRBJ2-7; D tentatively fits TRBD1 or TRBD2 (5 bases each). Trimming removed 5 bases from V and 3 bases from J, with 14 bases in between. Per the germline V gene, CDR1 is SGHTA and CDR2 is FQGNSA. The CDR3 consists of 14 residues. CDR3 sequence: CASSSLRGHYEQYF. The CDR3 DNA reads TGTGCCAGCAGCAGTCTCCGGGGCCACTACGAGCAGTACTTC.

V and J are TRBV7-8 and TRBJ2-7; tentatively, D is TRBD1 (6 bases). Per the germline V gene, CDR1 is SGHVS and CDR2 is FQNEAQ. The CDR3 sequence is 14 residues long. Between the trimmed V and J ends, which lost 1 base and 2 bases, there was a span of 9 bases. CDR3 in DNA: TGTGCCAGCAGCTTAGAGGGGGTTGCCTACGAGCAGTACTTC. Translated: CASSLEGVAYEQYF.

The chain combines TRBV2 with TRBJ2-5, with 13 bases identical to TRBD2. With V trimmed by 5 bases and J by 3 bases, 6 bases remained unmatched. This CDR3 has 16 amino acids. Germline V gene sequence: CDR1 SNHLY, CDR2 FYNNEI. The CDR3 here is CASSPGLAGVKETQYF. CDR3 coding DNA: TGTGCCAGCAGTCCTGGACTAGCGGGGGTAAAAGAGACCCAGTACTTC.

The gene calls are TRBV28 and TRBJ1-2; no reliable D call. Per the germline V gene, CDR1 is MDHEN and CDR2 is SYDVKM. The V end lost 6 bases, the J end lost 4 bases, and 24 bases lay between the germline ends. The CDR3 is 17 amino acids. CDR3 residues: CASSPGWVVRASYGYTF. In DNA, the CDR3 is TGTGCCAGCAGCCCCGGATGGGTGGTTCGGGCAAGCTATGGCTACACCTTC.

CDR3 residues: CATGRLQETQYF. CDR3 nucleotides: TGTGCCACGGGACGGCTCCAAGAGACCCAGTACTTC. V gene TRBV6-5 combines with J gene TRBJ2-5, with D perhaps assigned TRBD1 or TRBD2 (5 bases each). CDR3 length: 12 residues. V lost 10 bases to trimming and J lost 1 base, with 10 bases between them. CDR1 is MNHEY and CDR2 is SVGAGI in the germline V gene.

This clonotype has a handful of counts. V usage is TRBV12-3 or TRBV12-4 and J usage is TRBJ1-5; D is perhaps TRBD1 (6 bases). This CDR3 comprises 18 residues. Trimming took off 4 bases at V and 5 bases at J, with 24 bases between the two ends. This CDR3 is CASSSGAGDISFDQPQHF. CDR3 in DNA: TGTGCCAGCAGTTCCGGGGCTGGGGACATTTCATTCGATCAGCCCCAGCATTTT.

The CDR3 DNA reads TGTGCCAGTAGTACCCGACAGGGCGGACGCACTGAAGCTTTCTTT. This codes for CASSTRQGGRTEAFF. The chain uses TRBV19 and TRBJ1-1; 7 bases line up with TRBD1. J gave up 4 bases and V 4 bases, and 9 bases lay outside the gene matches. Germline V gene data show CDR1 as LNHDA and CDR2 as SQIVND (reference sequence). The CDR3 is made up of 15 amino acids.

The gene calls are TRBV20-1 and TRBJ1-5; no reliable D call. Trimming shortened V by 1 base and J by 4 bases, and 11 bases separated the two germline ends. The CDR3 runs 14 residues. Germline CDR1 DFQATT, CDR2 SNEGSKA (reference sequence). The DNA of the CDR3 is TGCAGTGCTAGAGCCCTGGTTCCGAATCAGCCCCAGCATTTT. Translated, it gives CSARALVPNQPQHF.

This rearrangement joins TRBV28 to TRBJ1-2; D remains ambiguous. This CDR3 spans 15 amino acids. Germline-derived CDR1 and CDR2 are MDHEN and SYDVKM. With 6 bases removed from V and 6 bases from J, the gap between germline ends came to 20 bases. The CDR3 DNA reads TGTGCCAGCAGCTTACATGGGATGGCAGAACATGGCTACACCTTC. It translates to CASSLHGMAEHGYTF.

This clonotype was counted between two and nine times. This chain uses TRBV7-2 with TRBJ2-1; 9 bases line up with TRBD2. Germline loops: CDR1 SGHTA, CDR2 FQGNSA. The J segment lost 4 bases and the V segment lost 4 bases, leaving 2 bases of the junction unmatched. The CDR3 covers 14 residues. This chain's CDR3 is CASSWREGYNEQFF. In DNA, the CDR3 is TGTGCCAGCAGCTGGCGGGAGGGTTACAATGAGCAGTTCTTC. The whole variable domain, remainder taken from reference TRBV7-2 and TRBJ2-1, is GAGVSQSPSNKVTEKGKDVELRCDPISGHTALYWYRQSLGQGLEFLIYFQGNSAPDKSGLPSDRFSAERTGGSVSTLTIQRTQQEDSAVYLCASSWREGYNEQFFGPGTRLTVL.

This clonotype was found a few times. The chain carries TRBV6-8 and TRBJ2-7; D is perhaps TRBD2 (5 bases). Trimming removed 10 bases from V and 7 bases from J, with 17 bases in between. The germline V gene has CDR1 MNHGY and CDR2 SAAAGT. The CDR3 extends over 12 amino acids. CDR3 in amino acids: CATEGRLREQYF. The DNA of the CDR3 is TGTGCCACCGAGGGTAGGTTACGAGAGCAGTACTTC.

The chain is built from TRBV4-1 and TRBJ2-2; D call uncertain. V shed 1 base and J shed 10 bases, with 10 bases lying between them. There are 13 residues in the CDR3. Germline V gene lookup returns CDR1 MGHRA and CDR2 YSYEKL. The CDR3 sequence is CASSQGVWLELFF. Here the CDR3 DNA reads TGCGCCAGCAGCCAAGGTGTTTGGTTGGAGCTGTTTTTT.

The V and J genes are TRBV7-8 and TRBJ1-5; 9 bases are shared with TRBD1. This CDR3 has 18 amino acids. With V trimmed by 3 bases and J by 4 bases, 13 bases remained unmatched. The V gene's germline CDR1 is SGHVS and CDR2 FQNEAQ. The CDR3 DNA sequence: TGTGCCAGCAGCTTCTATTGGGGCGGACAGGGGAATAATCAGCCCCAGCATTTT. Its protein product is CASSFYWGGQGNNQPQHF.